This T cell receptor beta chain was sequenced in a study of T cell changes during pregnancy in multiple sclerosis (dated by TCRdb to between 2019 and 2020). With regard to the full study: In women with multiple sclerosis, the researchers looked at how the T cell repertoire shifted as pregnancy progressed.

The CDR3, from cysteine to phenylalanine, totals 14 residues. Only the CDR3 portion is preserved as DNA: 42 bases, with reading frame beginning at the first base. CDR1 SGHNT and CDR2 YYREEE are derived from the germline V gene (reference sequence). V and J are truncated by 0 bases and 0 bases respectively, leaving an intervening sequence of 6 bases. The library was built by means of the immunoSEQ multiplex PCR assay. This immuneACCESS table, as held by TCRdb, lists in-frame sequences with V and J called but not all clones. Of the missing ones, under half trace to an unresolved V gene in checked studies; the others have no known cause. The sample includes roughly 80,000 clones, with 93% observed a single time. The ten top clones hold over 2% of the sample. Regarding this clone: Its antigen target is currently unknown. Base-call qualities are not available, and no considerably larger clone is one nucleotide away.

The chain employs TRBV5-4 and TRBJ1-1, with an unclear D gene assignment. The receptor's source is a female donor with multiple sclerosis, enrolled in a pregnancy study. The sample here was peripheral blood, taken in the second trimester of pregnancy. The CDR3 loop reads CASSLDYMNTEAFF. Read as DNA, the sequence is TGTGCCAGCAGCTTGGACTATATGAACACTGAAGCTTTCTTT.